This TCR beta chain was captured by sequencing in a study of cytomegalovirus exposure and HLA in healthy donors. The CDR3 loop spans 16 amino acids. CDR1 and CDR2 (germline): LGHNA, YSLEER. The V gene end was trimmed by 0 bases and the J gene end by 3 bases; junction bases not matched to a gene: 4. This clone was seen a few times. The antigen remains undetermined. 60 Vbeta and 13 Jbeta primers were used in PCR. Method: immunoSEQ multiplex PCR; TCRdb's copy keeps in-frame clones and lacks some. The table lists about 200,000 clones, roughly 79% of them singletons, with around 1.8% in the top ten. Points from the study as a whole: Judged likely to be a sequencing artifact was a cluster of highly shared sequence variants.

Sequenced material: PBMCs. The receptor was derived from a man younger than 30 in good health and CMV-seronegative. V and J are TRBV4-3 and TRBJ2-7; TRBD2 agrees at 11 bases. CDR3 sequence reads: CASSQERTSGFYEQYF. The DNA of the CDR3 is TGCGCCAGCAGCCAAGAACGGACTAGCGGGTTCTACGAGCAGTACTTC.